Sequencing of this T cell receptor beta chain was carried out in a study of shared clonotypes between healthy human individuals. Study as a whole: For every donor, three CD4 naive, three CD4 memory, two CD8 naive and one CD8 memory plates were used. Study-wide results and caveats: Naive CD4 clonotype sharing across a handful of donors was 5% to 6%.

As to this clone: Its antigen remains unknown.

The CDR3 has 11 residues. J gave up 8 bases and V 8 bases, and 6 bases lay outside the gene matches. Germline assignment: CDR1 MNHNS and CDR2 SASEGT. Sequenced by immunoSEQ multiplex PCR; TCRdb stores in-frame clones only, minus some. The profile covers over a million clones, with approximately 70% appearing a single time and 1.5% taken by the ten largest. This receptor was taken from a man aged 18 to 35 in good health. Material: memory CD4+ T cells sorted from blood. Subset defined: CD45RA-negative fraction. The J gene is TRBJ2-7, the V gene TRBV6-1; 7 bases are a match to TRBD2. The CDR3 coding sequence is TGTGCCAGCGGCCTAGCGGTTAAGCAGTACTTC. Its translation is CASGLAVKQYF.